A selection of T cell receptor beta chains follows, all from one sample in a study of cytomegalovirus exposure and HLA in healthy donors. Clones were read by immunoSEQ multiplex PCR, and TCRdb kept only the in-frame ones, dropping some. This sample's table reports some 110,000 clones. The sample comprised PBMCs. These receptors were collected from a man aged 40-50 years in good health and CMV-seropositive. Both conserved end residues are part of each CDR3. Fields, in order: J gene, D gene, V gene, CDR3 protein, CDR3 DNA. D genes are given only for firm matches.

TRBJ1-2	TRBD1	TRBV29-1	CSVFTWTGETNYGYTF	TGCAGCGTATTTACCTGGACAGGGGAAACAAACTATGGCTACACCTTC
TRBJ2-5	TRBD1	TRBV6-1	CASSPLTQGPQYF	TGTGCCAGCAGCCCTTTAACACAGGGGCCCCAGTACTTC
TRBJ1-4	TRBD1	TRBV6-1	CATGTGAVEKLFF	TGTGCCACCGGGACAGGGGCCGTTGAAAAACTGTTTTTT
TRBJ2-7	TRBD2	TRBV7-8	CASSLALAGVGEQYF	TGTGCCAGCAGCTTAGCACTAGCGGGAGTTGGCGAGCAGTACTTC
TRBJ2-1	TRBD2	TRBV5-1	CASSQPGLADYNEQFF	TGCGCCAGCAGCCAACCCGGCCTAGCGGACTACAATGAGCAGTTCTTC
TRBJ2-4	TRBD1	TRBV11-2	CASSFYGTGASLAKNIQYF	TGTGCCAGCAGCTTTTACGGGACAGGGGCCTCCTTAGCCAAAAACATTCAGTACTTC
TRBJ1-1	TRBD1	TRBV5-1	CASRTSGGAITEAFF	TGCGCCAGCAGAACATCAGGGGGCGCAATCACTGAAGCTTTCTTT
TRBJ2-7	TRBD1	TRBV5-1	CASRPPGTGPISYEQYF	TGCGCCAGCAGACCCCCCGGGACAGGGCCAATTTCCTACGAGCAGTACTTC
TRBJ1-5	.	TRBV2	CASSEGRGRNQPQHF	TGTGCCAGCAGTGAGGGCAGGGGTCGCAATCAGCCCCAGCATTTT
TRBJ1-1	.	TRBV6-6	CASTLTAMNTEAFF	TGTGCCAGCACCCTGACAGCTATGAACACTGAAGCTTTCTTT